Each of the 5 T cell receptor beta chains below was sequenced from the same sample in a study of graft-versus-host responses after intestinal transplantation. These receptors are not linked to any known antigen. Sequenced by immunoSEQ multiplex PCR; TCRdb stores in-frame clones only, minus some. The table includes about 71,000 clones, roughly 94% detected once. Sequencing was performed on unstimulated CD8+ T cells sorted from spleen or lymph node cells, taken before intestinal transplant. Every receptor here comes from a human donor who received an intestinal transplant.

Written as DNA, the CDR3 is TGTGCCACCAGCAGAAAGGGGCAGGGGATAGGTGGCTACACCTTC. This gives the protein CATSRKGQGIGGYTF. V is TRBV15 and J is TRBJ1-2; TRBD1 is a possible D gene (6 bases). The CDR3 loop spans 15 amino acids. Germline values: CDR1 LNHNV, CDR2 YYDKDF (reference sequence). Trimming removed 2 bases at V and 7 bases at J, with 17 bases between.

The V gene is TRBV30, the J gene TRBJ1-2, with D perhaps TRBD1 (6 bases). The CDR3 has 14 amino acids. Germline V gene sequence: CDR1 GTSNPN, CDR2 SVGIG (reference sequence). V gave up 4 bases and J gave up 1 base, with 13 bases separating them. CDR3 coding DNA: TGTGCCTGGAAACTTTCACAGGGTAACTATGGCTACACCTTC. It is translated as CAWKLSQGNYGYTF.

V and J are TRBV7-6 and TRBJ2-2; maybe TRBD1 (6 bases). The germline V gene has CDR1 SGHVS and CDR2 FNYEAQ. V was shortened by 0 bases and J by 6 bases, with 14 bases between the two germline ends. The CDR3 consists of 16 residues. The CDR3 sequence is CASSLAVFRGSGELFF. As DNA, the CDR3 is TGTGCCAGCAGCTTAGCAGTATTCAGGGGTTCCGGGGAGCTGTTTTTT.

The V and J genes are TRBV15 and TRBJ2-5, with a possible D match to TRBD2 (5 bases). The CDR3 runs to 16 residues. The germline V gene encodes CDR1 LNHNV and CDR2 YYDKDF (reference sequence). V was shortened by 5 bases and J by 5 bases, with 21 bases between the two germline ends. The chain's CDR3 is CATSEYGIYGVETQYF. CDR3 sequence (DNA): TGTGCCACCAGCGAATACGGGATCTATGGGGTGGAGACCCAGTACTTC.

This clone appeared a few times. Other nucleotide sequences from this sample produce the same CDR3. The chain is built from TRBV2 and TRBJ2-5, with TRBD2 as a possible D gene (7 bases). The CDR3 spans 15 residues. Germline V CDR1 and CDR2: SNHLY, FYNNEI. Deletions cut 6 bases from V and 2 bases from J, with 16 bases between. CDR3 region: CASSERGGLQETQYF. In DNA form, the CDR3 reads TGTGCCAGCAGCGAAAGGGGGGGCCTACAAGAGACCCAGTACTTC.